Below are 26 T cell receptor beta chains sequenced from a single sample in a study of shared clonotypes between healthy human individuals. Sequencing was performed with immunoSEQ multiplex PCR; in TCRdb, only in-frame clones are kept and a portion is missing. This sample has around 2,000,000 clones; 90% to 95% occur once, and the top ten carry roughly 0.13%. The sequenced material came from naive CD4+ T cells sorted from blood. Stated subset: CD45RA+ positively selected. The receptors stem from a man aged 18 to 29 in good health.

CDR3 in amino acids: CAIGQMGGTDTQYF. The CDR3 DNA sequence: TGTGCCATCGGACAAATGGGGGGAACAGATACGCAGTATTTT. The chain has TRBV10-3 and TRBJ2-3, with D possibly TRBD2 on 6 matching bases. This CDR3 comprises 14 residues. Per germline, CDR1 ENHRY and CDR2 SYGVKD. V lost 8 bases and J 3 bases, leaving 15 bases between the germline ends.

This CDR3 is CASSFRGGMRNEQFF. The CDR3, as DNA: TGTGCCAGCAGTTTTCGCGGGGGGATGCGAAATGAGCAGTTCTTC. The gene calls are TRBV28 and TRBJ2-1; 8 bases fit TRBD2. This CDR3 has 15 residues. The germline V gene encodes CDR1 MDHEN and CDR2 SYDVKM. The J segment lost 7 bases and the V segment lost 3 bases, leaving 8 bases of the junction unmatched. The complete variable domain, with remaining parts taken from reference TRBV28 and TRBJ2-1, reads DVKVTQSSRYLVKRTGEKVFLECVQDMDHENMFWYRQDPGLGLRLIYFSYDVKMKEKGDIPEGYSVSREKKERFSLILESASTNQTSMYLCASSFRGGMRNEQFFGPGTRLTVL.

This chain connects TRBV5-6 to TRBJ2-3; the match to TRBD2 covers 12 bases. Germline assignment: CDR1 SGHDT and CDR2 YYEEEE. V was pared by 4 bases and J by 6 bases, with 15 bases of the junction left unmatched. CDR3 length: 18 amino acids. The CDR3 sequence is CASSPRPGLAGGGDTQYF. CDR3 nucleotides: TGTGCCAGCAGCCCCCGACCCGGCCTAGCGGGAGGGGGGGATACGCAGTATTTT.

The CDR3 sequence is CASSEAQGSYEQYF. In nucleotides, the CDR3 is TGCGCCAGCAGTGAGGCCCAGGGTAGTTACGAGCAGTACTTC. The chain carries TRBV10-1 and TRBJ2-7; a weak D match, TRBD1 (5 bases). The CDR3 contains 14 residues. Germline V gene data show CDR1 as WNHNN and CDR2 as SYGVQD (reference sequence). The germline V and J ends were trimmed by 2 bases and 4 bases, with 12 bases remaining between them.

The chain couples TRBV30 to TRBJ1-1; no definite D call. CDR1 is GTSNPN and CDR2 is SVGIG in the germline V gene (reference sequence). The CDR3 is 14 amino acids. Trimming removed 0 bases at V and 8 bases at J, with 16 bases between. CDR3 protein: CAWSVLRYGVEAFF. The CDR3 DNA sequence: TGTGCCTGGAGTGTTCTGAGGTACGGGGTGGAAGCTTTCTTT. Filled out from reference TRBV30 and TRBJ1-1, the complete variable domain reads SQTIHQWPATLVQPVGSPLSLECTVEGTSNPNLYWYRQAAGRGLQLLFYSVGIGQISSEVPQNLSASRPQDRQFILSSKKLLLSDSGFYLCAWSVLRYGVEAFFGQGTRLTVV.

In regard to this clone: The sample has other DNA sequences that encode this CDR3 too. This rearrangement joins TRBV5-1 to TRBJ1-5; D gene ambiguous. Germline assignment: CDR1 SGHRS and CDR2 YFSETQ. Trimming stripped 0 bases from V and 2 bases from J, with 3 bases between. This CDR3 has 13 amino acids. The CDR3 nucleotides read TGCGCCAGCAGCTTGGAACGCAATCAGCCCCAGCATTTT. Translated, it gives CASSLERNQPQHF.

V and J are TRBV18 and TRBJ2-1, with a tentative D call TRBD1 (5 bases). Per the germline V gene, CDR1 is KGHSH and CDR2 is LQKENI. This CDR3 has 18 residues. Trimming took off 4 bases at V and 4 bases at J, with 23 bases between the two ends. CDR3 coding DNA: TGTGCCAGCTCACTATCACAACAGACCAAAGGGGTATACAATGAGCAGTTCTTC. It encodes CASSLSQQTKGVYNEQFF.

This chain links TRBV5-1 with TRBJ1-2, with D perhaps matching TRBD1 (6 bases). Trimming left V 2 bases short and J 6 bases short, with 14 bases between. Germline V CDR1 and CDR2: SGHRS, YFSETQ. There are 14 residues in the CDR3. The CDR3 sequence is CASSFGQQDDGYTF. The CDR3 DNA sequence: TGCGCCAGCAGCTTTGGACAGCAGGACGATGGCTACACCTTC.

The V gene is TRBV4-1, the J gene TRBJ1-1; possibly TRBD1 for D (5 bases). From germline, CDR1 is MGHRA and CDR2 YSYEKL. V shed 4 bases and J shed 5 bases, with 23 bases lying between them. CDR3 length: 17 residues. CDR3 protein: CASSLQRWGLEQTEAFF. As DNA, the CDR3 is TGCGCCAGCAGCCTTCAGCGATGGGGCCTTGAACAAACTGAAGCTTTCTTT.

This chain connects TRBV7-6 to TRBJ1-1, with D hard to call. V lost 1 base and J 7 bases, leaving 10 bases between the germline ends. Germline-derived CDR1 and CDR2 are SGHVS and FNYEAQ. The CDR3 totals 13 residues. The CDR3 spells CASSLGGGNEAFF. The CDR3 bases are TGTGCCAGCAGCTTAGGGGGTGGGAATGAAGCTTTCTTT.

CDR3 coding DNA: TGTGCCAGCAGCCCCGGGTCTTCAGGTGGGGGTGGCAATCAGCCCCAGCATTTT. It is translated as CASSPGSSGGGGNQPQHF. The chain carries TRBV7-9 and TRBJ1-5; D might be TRBD1 (5 bases). The CDR3 spans 18 residues. Germline values: CDR1 SEHNR, CDR2 FQNEAQ (reference sequence). Trimming shortened V by 5 bases and J by 2 bases, and 22 bases separated the two germline ends.

This sequence joins TRBV30 and TRBJ1-3; D may be TRBD1 (6 bases). Germline V lookup: CDR1 GTSNPN, CDR2 SVGIG (reference sequence). V lost 4 bases and J lost 8, with 18 bases in between. This CDR3 is built from 14 residues. CDR3 bases: TGTGCCTGGACTCCAGGGGCAGGGCTGGACACCATATATTTT. This translates into CAWTPGAGLDTIYF.

The chain carries TRBV18 and TRBJ2-2; D is undetermined. Trimming stripped 1 base from V and 3 bases from J, with 9 bases between. Germline values: CDR1 KGHSH, CDR2 LQKENI. The CDR3 contains 15 residues. The DNA of the CDR3 is TGTGCCAGCTCACCACGGGTTGACCACACCGGGGAGCTGTTTTTT. Residues: CASSPRVDHTGELFF.

The rearrangement links TRBV12-5 to TRBJ2-3; 8 nucleotides agree with TRBD1. Trimming took 9 bases from V and 0 from J; bases not matched to a gene: 5. Germline assignment: CDR1 LGHNT and CDR2 FRNRAP. This CDR3 has 14 residues. The CDR3 nucleotides are TGTGCTAGCAGGGGGCGCGAAAGCACAGATACGCAGTATTTT. Translating gives CASRGRESTDTQYF.

This rearrangement joins TRBV19 to TRBJ1-1, with D tentatively TRBD1 (6 bases). CDR1 LNHDA and CDR2 SQIVND come from the germline V gene (reference sequence). The CDR3 runs to 13 residues. Trimming shortened V by 4 bases and J by 11 bases, and 17 bases separated the two germline ends. CDR3 coding DNA: TGTGCCAGTAGTACGCGACAGGCTCTGAATGCTTTCTTT. Translated, it gives CASSTRQALNAFF.

The chain has TRBV6-6 and TRBJ2-1; 11 bases are a match to TRBD1. V was clipped by 0 bases and J by 9 bases; unmatched bases: 7. In germline, CDR1 is MNHNY, CDR2 SVGAGI (reference sequence). The CDR3 spans 16 residues. As DNA, the CDR3 is TGTGCCAGCAGTTACTCGCAGGGGACAGGGGGGAGTGAGCAGTTCTTC. Its translation is CASSYSQGTGGSEQFF.

CDR3 sequence reads: CASSKEEGSGNTIYF. The CDR3 DNA is TGTGCCAGCAGCAAAGAGGAGGGGAGTGGAAACACCATATATTTT. V gene TRBV21-1 combines with J gene TRBJ1-3. TRBV21-1 is deemed a pseudogene. CDR3 size: 15 residues.

As regards this clone: The same CDR3 arises from other DNA sequences in this sample as well. J is TRBJ1-1 and V is TRBV5-1, with TRBD1 matching over 7 bases. Germline loops: CDR1 SGHRS, CDR2 YFSETQ. J lost 5 bases, V lost 4 bases, and 11 bases had no gene match. The CDR3 extends over 15 amino acids. In nucleotides, the CDR3 is TGCGCCAGCAGCAGCGACCGCTCAGGGGGGACTGAAGCTTTCTTT. Its protein product is CASSSDRSGGTEAFF.

The chain has TRBV21-1 and TRBJ1-1; the DNA was not compared with TRBD1, the D call given in the table. TRBV21-1 corresponds to a pseudogene. There are 16 residues in the CDR3. CDR3 sequence (DNA): TGTGCCAGCAGCAAAGGACGGACAGGGTCGGAAAGTGAAGCTTTCTTT. It codes for CASSKGRTGSESEAFF.

This clone was observed once. V and J are TRBV7-2 and TRBJ2-3; D unresolved. The CDR3 loop spans 13 amino acids. From germline, CDR1 is SGHTA and CDR2 FQGNSA. Between the trimmed V and J ends, which lost 5 bases and 4 bases, there was a span of 10 bases. Here the CDR3 DNA reads TGTGCCAGCAGCCTCCGGATCGCAGATACGCAGTATTTT. Residues: CASSLRIADTQYF.

The chain joins TRBV18 to TRBJ2-3; D unclear. The CDR3 loop spans 15 amino acids. Trimming left V 2 bases short and J 3 bases short, with 12 bases between. Germline V gives CDR1 KGHSH, CDR2 LQKENI. The CDR3 reads CASSPAGGMTDTQYF. CDR3 coding DNA: TGTGCCAGCTCACCAGCCGGTGGGATGACAGATACGCAGTATTTT.

The chain uses TRBV6-5 and TRBJ1-2, with 7 bases identical to TRBD1. This CDR3 spans 15 amino acids. J was trimmed by 4 bases and V by 0 bases; bases with no gene match: 5. The germline gives CDR1 MNHEY, CDR2 SVGAGI. The CDR3 spells CASSYSRGGGYGYTF. The CDR3 DNA follows: TGTGCCAGCAGTTACTCGAGAGGGGGCGGCTATGGCTACACCTTC.

The chain carries TRBV5-1 and TRBJ2-5; D is possibly TRBD2 (5 bases). Germline loops: CDR1 SGHRS, CDR2 YFSETQ. The CDR3 length is 15 residues. V was cut by 4 bases and J by 1 base, with 14 bases left in between. CDR3 residues: CASSVGGATQETQYF. CDR3 DNA sequence: TGCGCCAGCAGCGTTGGAGGTGCTACCCAAGAGACCCAGTACTTC.

The V call is TRBV7-9, the J call TRBJ2-2, with D uncertain. The CDR3 has 17 residues. The V end lost 2 bases, the J end lost 6 bases, and 19 bases lay between the germline ends. Looked up from germline, CDR1 is SEHNR and CDR2 is FQNEAQ (reference sequence). The CDR3 DNA reads as TGTGCCAGCAGCTTAAAGGGATACCCCGAGGATCCCGGGGAGCTGTTTTTT. It is translated as CASSLKGYPEDPGELFF.

This rearrangement joins TRBV6-1 to TRBJ2-2, with no clear D. The germline gives CDR1 MNHNS, CDR2 SASEGT. The CDR3 covers 17 residues. V lost 0 bases and J lost 3, with 14 bases in between. This CDR3 reads CASSEAKSQKDTGELFF. The CDR3 region has the DNA TGTGCCAGCAGTGAAGCGAAGTCACAAAAGGACACCGGGGAGCTGTTTTTT.

V is TRBV12-5 and J is TRBJ2-7; D may be TRBD1 (6 bases). The CDR3 has 16 residues. Trimming removed 3 bases from V and 1 base from J, with 16 bases in between. The germline V gene encodes CDR1 LGHNT and CDR2 FRNRAP. The DNA for the CDR3 is TGTGCTAGTGGTTTTCTTAACAGGGACAAGTCCTACGAGCAGTACTTC. This encodes CASGFLNRDKSYEQYF.